This is a list of T cell receptor beta chains from one sample in a study of blood T cell repertoires in COVID-19. Here immunoSEQ multiplex PCR was the method, and the copy in TCRdb shows in-frame clones only, minus some. The sample gives 250,000 to 350,000 clones, about 87% of which show up once; roughly 5.9% is in the top ten. Sample: peripheral blood. These receptor sequences come from a woman between 50 and 59 years old with COVID-19, enrolled during active disease. The CDR3 runs from the conserved cysteine through the conserved F or W. A D gene is named only where the DNA matches it firmly. A row's size may be missing; if present it is once, few, many or a size class.

d_gene	v_gene	abundance	j_gene	CDR3aa	CDR3nt
-	TRBV18	once	TRBJ2-1	CASSSLPSSYNEQFF	TGTGCCAGCTCATCACTCCCGAGCTCCTACAATGAGCAGTTCTTC
TRBD2	TRBV11-2	-	TRBJ2-1	CASSLETGGLNEQFF	TGTGCCAGCAGCTTAGAAACGGGAGGGCTCAATGAGCAGTTCTTC
-	TRBV6-1	-	TRBJ2-1	CASSEILRVHEQFF	TGTGCCAGCAGTGAGATTCTCCGGGTGCATGAGCAGTTCTTC
-	TRBV29-1	-	TRBJ2-3	CSVDPSTDTQYF	TGCAGCGTTGACCCCAGTACAGATACGCAGTATTTT
TRBD2	TRBV11-3	-	TRBJ2-3	CASSLGGETTDTQYF	TGTGCCAGCAGCCTCGGGGGGGAGACCACAGATACGCAGTATTTT
-	TRBV30	once	TRBJ1-1	CAWSEQGPTEAFF	TGTGCCTGGAGTGAACAGGGTCCCACTGAAGCTTTCTTT
-	TRBV24-1	-	TRBJ1-1	CATSEGGTANTEAFF	TGTGCCACCAGTGAGGGGGGGACGGCCAACACTGAAGCTTTCTTT
-	TRBV2	-	TRBJ2-7	CASSEDARLNYEQYF	TGTGCCAGCAGTGAAGACGCGCGCCTGAACTACGAGCAGTACTTC
TRBD1	TRBV24-1	-	TRBJ2-3	CATSGQGRTDTQYF	TGTGCCACCAGTGGACAGGGAAGAACAGATACGCAGTATTTT
-	TRBV10-2	-	TRBJ1-4	CASSLGGAGEKLFF	TGCGCCAGCAGCCTGGGGGGGGCCGGGGAAAAACTGTTTTTT
TRBD1	TRBV30	-	TRBJ1-5	CAWSYQGEEQPQHF	TGTGCCTGGAGTTACCAGGGGGAAGAGCAGCCCCAGCATTTT
-	TRBV5-1	-	TRBJ2-1	CASSLSGLNEQFF	TGCGCCAGCAGCTTGTCAGGGTTGAATGAGCAGTTCTTC
-	TRBV7-2	once	TRBJ2-5	CASSLGRGQETQYF	TGTGCCAGCAGCTTAGGGCGGGGACAAGAGACCCAGTACTTC
-	TRBV2	-	TRBJ2-5	CATAGGGYQETQYF	TGTGCCACCGCCGGTGGGGGCTACCAAGAGACCCAGTACTTC
-	TRBV6-1	once	TRBJ1-3	CASSEGSAGNTIYF	TGTGCCAGCAGTGAAGGTAGCGCTGGAAACACCATATATTTT
TRBD1	TRBV2	-	TRBJ1-5	CASSEWTGGYSNQPQHF	TGTGCCAGCAGTGAGTGGACAGGGGGCTATAGCAATCAGCCCCAGCATTTT
TRBD1	TRBV6-2/TRBV6-3	-	TRBJ2-5	CASSYGQGKGSQYF	TGTGCCAGCAGTTACGGACAGGGCAAGGGGTCCCAGTACTTC
-	TRBV6-1	once	TRBJ1-5	CASSDRVQPQHF	TGTGCCAGCAGTGACAGGGTTCAGCCCCAGCATTTT
-	TRBV18	-	TRBJ1-4	CASSPLRVTANEKLFF	TGTGCCAGCTCACCACTCAGGGTCACGGCTAATGAAAAACTGTTTTTT
TRBD1	TRBV5-1	-	TRBJ1-1	CASSQQGSTEAFF	TGCGCCAGCAGCCAACAGGGGTCGACTGAAGCTTTCTTT
TRBD2	TRBV6-5	once	TRBJ2-3	CASSYTSRREGTQYF	TGTGCCAGCAGTTACACTAGCAGGAGGGAGGGGACGCAGTATTTT
-	TRBV5-1	-	TRBJ2-2	CASSLGRSLTGELFF	TGCGCCAGCAGCTTGGGGAGGAGCCTCACCGGGGAGCTGTTTTTT